This T cell receptor (beta chain) was documented in a study of blood T cells in healthy people across ages. Alongside a J-beta primer mix, a sample-barcoded 5' primer served in a second PCR lasting about 6 to 12 cycles. A single record per CDR3 protein comes from TCRdb applying MiXCR to the 5' RACE reads. In the table there are 1,300,000 or so distinct CDR3 sequences, around 59% of which are singletons. In its sample, this clonotype was seen a few times. The CDR3 covers 14 residues. The V gene lost 7 bases and the J gene lost 0 bases, with 13 bases spanning the gap. Germline V lookup: CDR1 SNHLY, CDR2 FYNNEI.

The receptor was isolated from a man aged 18 to 30 in good health. Sequences were obtained from blood. This sequence joins TRBV2 and TRBJ2-7, with a possible D match to TRBD2 (5 bases). CDR3 sequence: CASMQLEGSYEQYF. The DNA of the CDR3 is TGTGCCAGCATGCAACTAGAGGGCTCCTACGAGCAGTACTTC.